This T cell receptor (beta chain) stems from a study of post-analysis software for immune sequencing data. As for the study in general: The disease courses covered relapsing-remitting, secondary progressive and progressive-relapsing multiple sclerosis. Study-level results: Among multiple sclerosis patients, normalized Chao1 diversity was significantly below that of controls. Under F measure analysis, samples from one preparation batch co-clustered strongly. Patients carried a handful of TRBV segments more frequently than controls did, and TRBV5-6, TRBV5-1 and TRBV20-1 were among them.

In its sample, this clonotype was seen a few times. Antigen unknown. cDNA libraries of TCR beta carried unique molecular identifiers. The source material, roughly 0.9 to 11 million T cells, gave rise to about 520,000 cDNA molecules. TCRdb recomputed calls from the PCR reads with MiXCR, one row per CDR3 protein. Of 650,000 to 850,000 distinct CDR3 sequences in the sample, 46% were seen once. Germline CDR1 GTSNPN, CDR2 SVGIG (reference sequence). V dropped 4 bases and J dropped 8 bases, with 12 bases sitting between them. The CDR3 contains 13 residues. V gene TRBV30 combines with J gene TRBJ1-6; D is undetermined. The sequence came from a girl aged 5-17 years with multiple sclerosis. The material sequenced was blood. CDR3 in DNA: TGTGCCTGGACGCGGCAAGAGGATTCACCCCTCCACTTT. This sequence encodes CAWTRQEDSPLHF.